Sequencing of this TCR beta chain was carried out in a study of blood T cells in healthy people across ages. For the study at large: About one barcoded beta molecule per two T cells was captured by template switching.

There were at least 6 micrograms of total RNA extracted from every sample. A second PCR of roughly 6 to 12 cycles used a sample-barcoded 5' primer and a J-beta primer mix. TCRdb reprocessed the 5' RACE reads via MiXCR and lists one record per CDR3 protein. The table has roughly 2 million distinct CDR3 sequences, around 50% seen once. This clonotype was sampled from a woman in her thirties or forties in good health. The specimen was blood.

CDR3 residues: CASSLGTERYTF. CDR3 coding DNA: TGTGCCAGCAGCCTAGGGACAGAGCGCTACACCTTC. This chain links TRBV7-9 with TRBJ1-2, with 7 bases aligning to TRBD1. CDR1 SEHNR and CDR2 FQNEAQ come from the germline V gene (reference sequence). This CDR3 is 12 amino acids long. Germline trimming cut 5 bases from V and 9 bases from J; bases unmatched to any gene: 6.